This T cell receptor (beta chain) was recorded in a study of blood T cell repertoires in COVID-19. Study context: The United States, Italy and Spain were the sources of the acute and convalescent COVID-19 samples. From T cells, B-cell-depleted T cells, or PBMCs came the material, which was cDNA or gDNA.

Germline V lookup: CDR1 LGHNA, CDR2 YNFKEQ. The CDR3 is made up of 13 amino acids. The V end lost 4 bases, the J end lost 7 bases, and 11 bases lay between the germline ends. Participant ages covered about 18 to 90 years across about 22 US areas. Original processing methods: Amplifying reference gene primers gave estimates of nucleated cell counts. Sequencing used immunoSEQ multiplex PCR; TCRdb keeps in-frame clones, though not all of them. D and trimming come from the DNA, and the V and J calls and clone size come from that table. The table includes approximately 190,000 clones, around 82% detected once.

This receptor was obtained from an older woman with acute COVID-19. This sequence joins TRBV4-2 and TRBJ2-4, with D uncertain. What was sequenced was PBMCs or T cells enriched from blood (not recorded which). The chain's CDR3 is CASSPSRRNIQYF. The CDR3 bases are TGTGCCAGCAGCCCCTCCCGCCGGAACATTCAGTACTTC.